This T cell receptor beta chain was sequenced in a study of blood T cell repertoires in COVID-19. Study-level information: Material from acute and convalescent COVID-19 was sourced from the United States, Italy and Spain.

This CDR3 comprises 18 residues. In germline, CDR1 is SEHNR, CDR2 FQNEAQ (reference sequence). V dropped 7 bases and J dropped 4; count of bases not matched to a gene: 16. Sequenced by immunoSEQ multiplex PCR; TCRdb stores in-frame clones only, minus some. This table holds about 53,000 clones, approximately 82% found once. This chain links TRBV7-9 with TRBJ2-3; the match to TRBD2 covers 11 bases. The receptor was derived from a human donor in a cohort sampled during active COVID-19. The material sequenced was peripheral blood. CDR3 amino acids: CASTPPDPTSGRADTQYF. The DNA for the CDR3 is TGTGCCAGCACCCCCCCCGACCCTACTAGCGGGAGAGCAGATACGCAGTATTTT. The full variable domain, its missing parts supplied by reference TRBV7-9 and TRBJ2-3, is DTGVSQNPRHKITKRGQNVTFRCDPISEHNRLYWYRQTLGQGPEFLTYFQNEAQLEKSRLLSDRFSAERPKGSFSTLEIQRTEQGDSAMYLCASTPPDPTSGRADTQYFGPGTRLTVL.